Shown below are 30 T cell receptor beta chains from a single sample sequenced in a study of blood T cell repertoires in COVID-19. Clones were sequenced by immunoSEQ multiplex PCR, and TCRdb holds only the in-frame ones, with some missing. The table has 110,000 to 150,000 clones, just under 85% seen once. Sample: peripheral blood. The receptors derive from an elderly woman with acute or convalescent COVID-19.

The chain joins TRBV7-8 to TRBJ1-3; tentative D call: TRBD1 (6 bases). The V gene lost 5 bases and the J gene lost 4 bases, with 15 bases spanning the gap. CDR1 SGHVS and CDR2 FQNEAQ come from the germline V gene. This CDR3 spans 15 amino acids. CDR3 sequence: CASSPPGQPGNTIYF. For the CDR3, the DNA is TGTGCCAGCAGCCCTCCTGGACAGCCCGGAAACACCATATATTTT.

This chain uses TRBV19 with TRBJ1-4; tentative D call: TRBD1 (5 bases). The CDR3 has 15 residues. Trimming removed 10 bases at V and 4 bases at J, with 19 bases between. Germline CDR1 is LNHDA and CDR2 is SQIVND (reference sequence). The CDR3, as DNA: TGTGCCACTAAAACGGTTTGGGGACTTAATGAAAAACTGTTTTTT. As protein: CATKTVWGLNEKLFF.

This clone was observed a few times. This sequence joins TRBV13 and TRBJ2-1, with TRBD2 identical over 12 bases. V lost 2 bases, J lost 2 bases, and 1 base stayed unmatched. This CDR3 contains 16 residues. Per the germline V gene, CDR1 is PRHDT and CDR2 is FYEKMQ (reference sequence). This CDR3 reads CASSLPSGGAYNEQFF. In nucleotides, the CDR3 is TGTGCCAGCAGCTTACCTAGCGGGGGGGCCTACAATGAGCAGTTCTTC.

The table lists this clone with a count of one. The V call is TRBV18, the J call TRBJ1-5; D is unresolved. The CDR3 length is 16 residues. Germline CDR1 is KGHSH and CDR2 is LQKENI. Trimming removed 4 bases from V and 2 bases from J, with 15 bases in between. This CDR3 reads CASSLAEWSGNQPQHF. In DNA, the CDR3 is TGTGCCAGCTCACTGGCCGAATGGTCCGGCAATCAGCCCCAGCATTTT.

A single count supports this clone. The V and J genes are TRBV2 and TRBJ2-2; TRBD1 agrees at 8 bases. The CDR3 is 16 residues long. The V and J ends lost 5 bases and 7 bases, in that order; junction bases with no gene match: 12. CDR1 and CDR2 (germline): SNHLY, FYNNEI. The CDR3 DNA follows: TGTGCCAGCAGTAGAACCCCGACAGGGGCGGGCGGGGAGCTGTTTTTT. Translated, it gives CASSRTPTGAGGELFF.

V is TRBV2 and J is TRBJ1-1; D is perhaps TRBD1 (5 bases). The CDR3 spans 14 residues. Trimming left V 4 bases short and J 4 bases short, with 13 bases between. Germline CDR1 reads SNHLY; CDR2 reads FYNNEI. CDR3 sequence reads: CASSGQGRTTEAFF. The CDR3 nucleotides read TGTGCCAGCAGTGGCCAGGGAAGGACCACTGAAGCTTTCTTT.

J is TRBJ2-3 and V is TRBV30; 9 bases match TRBD2. Germline values: CDR1 GTSNPN, CDR2 SVGIG (reference sequence). The length of the CDR3 is 11 residues. The V segment lost 4 bases and the J segment 14 bases; nucleotides outside the gene matches: 7. The CDR3, as DNA: TGTGCCTGGACTTCTAGCGGGGTATGGTATTTT. The encoded protein is CAWTSSGVWYF.

The V gene is TRBV9, the J gene TRBJ2-7; 8 nucleotides agree with TRBD2. Germline values: CDR1 SGDLS, CDR2 YYNGEE. V gave up 0 bases and J gave up 3 bases; unmatched junction bases: 5. This CDR3 is built from 15 residues. CDR3: CASSVAAGDFYEQYF. The CDR3 coding sequence is TGTGCCAGCAGCGTAGCAGCGGGGGATTTCTACGAGCAGTACTTC.

The chain has TRBV19 and TRBJ1-2; D is perhaps TRBD1 (5 bases). The ends were cut back, 5 bases at V and 1 base at J, with 11 bases in the middle. Looked up from germline, CDR1 is LNHDA and CDR2 is SQIVND (reference sequence). This CDR3 contains 14 residues. CDR3 nucleotide sequence: TGTGCCAGTAGTCCGATACAGGTTAACTATGGCTACACCTTC. Translated, it gives CASSPIQVNYGYTF.

The rearrangement links TRBV7-2 to TRBJ1-2; 8 nucleotides align to TRBD1. Germline V gene lookup returns CDR1 SGHTA and CDR2 FQGNSA. Trimming at V came to 1 base and at J to 1 base, leaving 2 bases not matched to a gene. The CDR3 extends over 15 amino acids. CDR3 sequence: CASSLGQGINYGYTF. The CDR3, as DNA: TGTGCCAGCAGCTTAGGACAGGGGATTAACTATGGCTACACCTTC.

The gene calls are TRBV5-1 and TRBJ1-1; 7 nucleotides align to TRBD1. The germline V gene encodes CDR1 SGHRS and CDR2 YFSETQ. The CDR3 length is 15 residues. The J segment lost 1 base and the V segment lost 2 bases, leaving 5 bases of the junction unmatched. The CDR3 sequence is CASSLIGGANTEAFF. The CDR3 DNA follows: TGCGCCAGCAGCTTAATAGGGGGCGCGAACACTGAAGCTTTCTTT.

The chain recombines TRBV7-9 with TRBJ1-6; possibly TRBD1 for D (5 bases). Germline V gene sequence: CDR1 SEHNR, CDR2 FQNEAQ (reference sequence). V was trimmed by 4 bases and J by 0 bases, leaving 13 bases between them. The CDR3 loop spans 17 amino acids. The CDR3 sequence: CASSSRDLSSYNSPLHF. The CDR3 DNA is TGTGCCAGCAGCTCCCGGGACTTAAGCTCCTATAATTCACCCCTCCACTTT.

This sequence joins TRBV20-1 and TRBJ1-5; a possible D gene is TRBD1 (6 bases). The CDR3 contains 15 residues. V was clipped by 3 bases and J by 2 bases, with 14 bases between them. Per germline, CDR1 DFQATT and CDR2 SNEGSKA (reference sequence). In DNA form, the CDR3 reads TGCAGTGCTAGTAGGGGGGGCCTCCGCAATCAGCCCCAGCATTTT. Its translation is CSASRGGLRNQPQHF.

This clone was observed a single time. The chain recombines TRBV7-3 with TRBJ2-7; D gene unclear. Per the germline V gene, CDR1 is SGHTA and CDR2 is FQGTGA. V dropped 6 bases and J dropped 1 base, with 10 bases sitting between them. The CDR3 extends over 13 amino acids. The CDR3 is CASSPDGSYEQYF. The DNA of the CDR3 is TGTGCCAGCAGTCCCGACGGGTCCTACGAGCAGTACTTC.

This clone occurred a few times. The chain employs TRBV7-3 and TRBJ1-1; weak D call: TRBD1 (5 bases). This CDR3 spans 13 amino acids. Germline loops: CDR1 SGHTA, CDR2 FQGTGA. Deletions cut 4 bases from V and 1 base from J, with 7 bases between. DNA for the CDR3: TGTGCCAGCAGCTCGCAGGGGAACACTGAAGCTTTCTTT. The encoded protein is CASSSQGNTEAFF.

The chain combines TRBV10-3 with TRBJ1-2; possibly TRBD1 for D (5 bases). In germline, CDR1 is ENHRY, CDR2 SYGVKD. Between the trimmed V and J ends, which lost 2 bases and 2 bases, there was a span of 9 bases. The CDR3 sequence is 14 residues long. The CDR3 loop reads CAISEDSGNYGYTF. The CDR3 DNA is TGTGCCATCAGTGAGGACAGTGGAAACTATGGCTACACCTTC.

This chain joins TRBV12-3 or TRBV12-4 and TRBJ2-7; D is possibly TRBD1 (6 bases). V lost 2 bases to trimming and J lost 5 bases, with 10 bases between them. This CDR3 is 13 amino acids long. CDR3 residues: CASSLQGSHEQYF. The DNA of the CDR3 is TGTGCCAGCAGTTTACAGGGGTCCCACGAGCAGTACTTC.

V and J are TRBV7-9 and TRBJ1-5; weak D call: TRBD1 (5 bases). V was trimmed by 1 base and J by 4 bases, leaving 17 bases between them. CDR1 is SEHNR, CDR2 FQNEAQ, per germline (reference sequence). The length of the CDR3 is 17 residues. CDR3 coding DNA: TGTGCCAGCAGCTTAGGGGATGGGGGAGGGGTGAATCAGCCCCAGCATTTT. It is translated as CASSLGDGGGVNQPQHF.

This clone came up once. V gene TRBV12-3 or TRBV12-4 combines with J gene TRBJ2-7; D might be TRBD1 (6 bases). The CDR3 loop spans 13 amino acids. Trimming took off 6 bases at V and 0 bases at J, with 9 bases between the two ends. CDR3 region: CASSRGSSYEQYF. CDR3 coding DNA: TGTGCCAGCAGCAGGGGAAGCTCCTACGAGCAGTACTTC.

A few counts support this clone. The rearrangement uses TRBV4-3 and TRBJ1-2; perhaps TRBD1 as D (6 bases). The length of the CDR3 is 13 residues. Germline CDR1 LGHNA, CDR2 YSLEER. Trimming took off 1 base at V and 10 bases at J, with 13 bases between the two ends. The CDR3 region is CASSQGETGFYTF. In DNA, the CDR3 is TGCGCCAGCAGCCAAGGAGAGACAGGCTTCTACACCTTC.

This chain links TRBV24-1 with TRBJ2-1, with D possibly TRBD1 on 6 matching bases. In germline, CDR1 is KGHDR, CDR2 SFDVKD. V gave up 3 bases and J gave up 3 bases, with 17 bases separating them. The CDR3 is 17 residues long. CDR3 protein: CATSDPGQGGDYNEQFF. CDR3 nucleotides: TGTGCCACCAGTGATCCGGGTCAAGGGGGTGACTACAATGAGCAGTTCTTC.

The chain carries TRBV25-1 and TRBJ1-2, with 8 bases aligning to TRBD1. Germline assignment: CDR1 MGHDK and CDR2 SYGVNS. The V segment lost 4 bases and the J segment 7 bases; nucleotides outside the gene matches: 5. The CDR3 is made up of 13 amino acids. CDR3 amino acids: CASSAQGDFGYTF. CDR3 nucleotide sequence: TGTGCCAGCAGTGCACAGGGGGATTTTGGCTACACCTTC.

The chain joins TRBV25-1 to TRBJ1-5; perhaps TRBD1 as D (6 bases). This CDR3 is built from 14 residues. Germline CDR1 and CDR2: MGHDK and SYGVNS. Trimming left V 6 bases short and J 5 bases short, with 14 bases between. The chain's CDR3 is CASSAAHRDQPQHF. Here the CDR3 DNA reads TGTGCCAGCAGCGCTGCCCACAGGGATCAGCCCCAGCATTTT.

V usage is TRBV7-8 and J usage is TRBJ1-5; D remains unclear. Germline CDR1 is SGHVS and CDR2 is FQNEAQ. V dropped 5 bases and J dropped 7 bases, with 12 bases sitting between them. There are 13 residues in the CDR3. In DNA, the CDR3 is TGTGCCAGCAGCACGGGGTCTCGGCAGCCCCAGCATTTT. This encodes CASSTGSRQPQHF.

This clone was seen a few times. V is TRBV6-5 and J is TRBJ1-1, with D uncertain. V shed 10 bases and J shed 4 bases, with 19 bases lying between them. The CDR3 runs to 14 residues. Per germline, CDR1 MNHEY and CDR2 SVGAGI. CDR3 loop: CATEVGSGGTEAFF. Written as DNA, the CDR3 is TGTGCCACTGAGGTGGGCTCAGGAGGCACTGAAGCTTTCTTT.

This clone has a handful of counts. The chain joins TRBV2 to TRBJ1-2; D might be TRBD1 (5 bases). The CDR3 runs 13 residues. The germline CDR1 and CDR2 sequences are SNHLY and FYNNEI. Trimming removed 2 bases at V and 4 bases at J, with 8 bases between. The CDR3 coding sequence is TGTGCCAGCAGTGAACAGGGCTCCTATGGCTACACCTTC. Encoded protein: CASSEQGSYGYTF. The full variable domain, rest sourced from reference TRBV2 and TRBJ1-2, is EPEVTQTPSHQVTQMGQEVILRCVPISNHLYFYWYRQILGQKVEFLVSFYNNEISEKSEIFDDQFSVERPDGSNFTLKIRSTKLEDSAMYFCASSEQGSYGYTFGSGTRLTVV.

The gene calls are TRBV9 and TRBJ1-4; 9 nucleotides align to TRBD1. V trimming: 4 bases; J trimming: 8 bases; junction bases outside the gene matches: 9. This CDR3 region has 15 residues. The germline V gene encodes CDR1 SGDLS and CDR2 YYNGEE. The CDR3 region has the DNA TGTGCCAGCAGCCCCCGGACAGGGGAAGGGGAAAAACTGTTTTTT. Amino acid sequence: CASSPRTGEGEKLFF.

The chain has TRBV13 and TRBJ1-6; D is possibly TRBD1 (5 bases). The V gene lost 5 bases and the J gene lost 9 bases, with 14 bases spanning the gap. The germline CDR1 and CDR2 sequences are PRHDT and FYEKMQ (reference sequence). The CDR3 contains 14 residues. The DNA for the CDR3 is TGTGCCAGCAGCGTCGGGGGTTGGAGTTCACCCCTCCACTTT. Its protein is CASSVGGWSSPLHF.

V gene TRBV19 combines with J gene TRBJ1-1; perhaps TRBD1 as D (6 bases). With 7 bases removed from V and 10 bases from J, the gap between germline ends came to 13 bases. This CDR3 is 11 amino acids long. Germline V gene sequence: CDR1 LNHDA, CDR2 SQIVND (reference sequence). The CDR3 nucleotides read TGTGCCAGTACGACAGGCATAGGAGCTTTCTTT. Amino acid sequence: CASTTGIGAFF. Based on the CDR3 plus reference TRBV19 and TRBJ1-1, the full variable domain is DGGITQSPKYLFRKEGQNVTLSCEQNLNHDAMYWYRQDPGQGLRLIYYSQIVNDFQKGDIAEGYSVSREKKESFPLTVTSAQKNPTAFYLCASTTGIGAFFGQGTRLTVV.

V is TRBV7-3 and J is TRBJ2-1; tentative D call: TRBD2 (6 bases). CDR3 length: 14 amino acids. Trimming left V 5 bases short and J 5 bases short, with 13 bases between. Germline V gives CDR1 SGHTA, CDR2 FQGTGA. This CDR3 is CASSRAGPNNEQFF. The CDR3 region has the DNA TGTGCCAGCAGCCGGGCGGGGCCCAACAATGAGCAGTTCTTC.